This TCR beta chain was documented in a study of cytomegalovirus exposure and HLA in healthy donors. General study points: Immune exposure was documented only through CMV serostatus.

This clone was counted a few times. The antigen is undetermined. This CDR3 contains 15 residues. Primers included in the PCR were 60 Vbeta and 13 Jbeta primers. Source study methods: A later analysis counted 65 million to 80 million unique TCR beta chains, around 11 million shared. Clones were read by immunoSEQ multiplex PCR, and TCRdb kept only the in-frame ones, dropping some. V, J and clone size are those of that table, while D and trimming were read from the DNA. The sample shows 95,000 to 150,000 clones, 77% of them seen only once. V and J are TRBV7-5 and TRBJ2-7; the table's D call, TRBD1, has no DNA check behind it. TRBV7-5 is a documented pseudogene. The TCR comes from a human donor in good health. The source material was PBMCs. The DNA for the CDR3 is TGTGTCAGAAGTTCTATGTTCGACAGGGGCCACGAGCAGTACTTC. Encoded protein: CVRSSMFDRGHEQYF.